The 3 T cell receptor beta chains given below trace back to one sample, sequenced in a study of blood T cell repertoires in COVID-19. TCRdb keeps only in-frame clones here, not all; method: immunoSEQ multiplex PCR. The sample has fewer than 200,000 clones; roughly 81% are singletons. The sequencing input was peripheral blood. The origin of the receptors is a woman of 80 years or more with COVID-19, enrolled during active disease.

V is TRBV19 and J is TRBJ1-5, with no clear D. V was trimmed by 3 bases and J by 11 bases, leaving 14 bases between them. Germline-derived CDR1 and CDR2 are LNHDA and SQIVND (reference sequence). The CDR3 is made up of 13 amino acids. The CDR3 loop reads CASSIDGVRAQHF. The CDR3, as DNA: TGTGCCAGTAGTATTGACGGGGTAAGGGCCCAGCATTTT.

In DNA form, the CDR3 reads TGTGCCAGTAGCTTAAGACAGGGTGACACTGAAGCTTTCTTT. This sequence encodes CASSLRQGDTEAFF. J is TRBJ1-1 and V is TRBV19; 7 nucleotides align to TRBD1. V trimming: 6 bases; J trimming: 3 bases; junction bases outside the gene matches: 7. Germline lookup yields CDR1 LNHDA and CDR2 SQIVND (reference sequence). The CDR3 runs to 14 residues.

V and J are TRBV10-3 and TRBJ1-1; D not certain. Germline V CDR1 and CDR2: ENHRY, SYGVKD. The CDR3 is made up of 12 amino acids. V was trimmed by 5 bases and J by 3 bases, leaving 7 bases between them. CDR3 nucleotides: TGTGCCATCAGTCCGAGGGACACTGAAGCTTTCTTT. This sequence encodes CAISPRDTEAFF.